This T cell receptor (beta chain) derives from a study of molecular identifiers for immune sequencing clone quantification. Findings and caveats of the study: Sizes of clones that are highly expanded could be underestimated (if identical TCR molecules share a barcode). Spiked-in Jurkat TCR RNA corresponding to one cell was reported as detectable against over 900,000 naive cells.

This CDR3 comprises 15 residues. Germline V lookup: CDR1 SGHKS, CDR2 YYEKEE (reference sequence). Trimming shortened V by 3 bases and J by 1 base, and 13 bases separated the two germline ends. This clonotype was seen repeatedly, ten times or more. Its antigen is unidentified. Previously reported methods and listed TCR primers produced the bulk TCR libraries. Using its own MiXCR run on the PCR reads, TCRdb lists one record per CDR3 protein. This table has approximately 100,000 distinct CDR3 sequences, under 40% appearing once. CD8+CD4-CCR7+CD45RA+ cells were sorted as naive CD8 T cells. The sequencing sample was made of naive CD8+ T cells from blood, with Jurkat cell RNA spiked in. Sample subset: FACS-sorted CD8+CD4-CCR7+CD45RA+ naive T cells. The clonotype comes from a human donor in good health. Some libraries in this study had Jurkat cell RNA spiked in. The J gene is TRBJ1-1, the V gene TRBV5-5; the D is unclear. The CDR3 DNA reads as TGTGCCAGCAGCTCCCCTCTCTCAGGGAACACTGAAGCTTTCTTT. This sequence encodes CASSSPLSGNTEAFF.